The 28 T cell receptor beta chains in this list originate from one sample, sequenced in a study of T-cell reconstitution after alpha-beta-depleted transplantation in children. During its preparation, the TCRbeta library received unique molecular identifiers. TCRdb itself ran the PCR reads through MiXCR, one entry per CDR3 protein. The data show some 840,000 distinct CDR3 sequences, roughly 15% seen once. Sequenced material: PBMCs, mostly from graft donor cells, taken 360 days after TCRalphabeta/CD19-depleted stem cell transplant. These receptors were collected from a male patient younger than 18 who had a stem cell transplant for acute lymphoblastic leukemia, so the T cells may come from the graft donor.

This clonotype was counted at least ten times. The V and J genes are TRBV4-1 and TRBJ2-2, with D tentatively TRBD2 (6 bases). Trimming cost V 5 bases and J 1 base, with 14 bases left between them. This CDR3 has 16 amino acids. Looked up from germline, CDR1 is MGHRA and CDR2 is YSYEKL. The CDR3 is CASSGGLLMNTGELFF. The CDR3, as DNA: TGCGCCAGCAGCGGCGGACTATTAATGAACACCGGGGAGCTGTTTTTT.

The sample holds a few counts of this clonotype. The chain joins TRBV30 to TRBJ2-1, with D unresolved. The CDR3 runs to 13 residues. Germline CDR1 is GTSNPN and CDR2 is SVGIG (reference sequence). Trimming removed 5 bases at V and 3 bases at J, with 11 bases between. CDR3 residues: CAWRKQNYNEQFF. In DNA, the CDR3 is TGTGCCTGGCGGAAGCAGAACTACAATGAGCAGTTCTTC.

V gene TRBV20-1 combines with J gene TRBJ2-4; TRBD1 might be the D (5 bases). The germline gives CDR1 DFQATT, CDR2 SNEGSKA (reference sequence). This CDR3 spans 14 amino acids. V was trimmed by 1 base and J by 6 bases, leaving 13 bases between them. This chain's CDR3 is CSARVGRRANIQYF. The CDR3 DNA sequence: TGCAGTGCTAGAGTAGGTCGCAGGGCAAACATTCAGTACTTC.

This clonotype occurred many times. The chain joins TRBV5-6 to TRBJ2-1, with D tentatively TRBD2 (6 bases). Trimming left V 2 bases short and J 5 bases short, with 17 bases between. The CDR3 consists of 16 residues. CDR1 is SGHDT, CDR2 YYEEEE, per germline. Here the CDR3 reads CASSLHRRLENNEQFF. In nucleotides, the CDR3 is TGTGCCAGCAGCTTACATAGAAGACTAGAAAACAATGAGCAGTTCTTC.

This clonotype was seen only a few times. V gene TRBV2 combines with J gene TRBJ2-7; 7 positions match TRBD2. This CDR3 region has 14 residues. Trimming took 4 bases from V and 3 from J; bases not matched to a gene: 6. Germline CDR1 and CDR2: SNHLY and FYNNEI. Here the CDR3 reads CASSAVLADYEQYF. CDR3 DNA sequence: TGTGCCAGCAGTGCCGTGCTAGCGGACTACGAGCAGTACTTC.

The chain employs TRBV4-1 and TRBJ2-3; D remains unclear. Deletions cut 3 bases from V and 4 bases from J, with 14 bases between. Looked up from germline, CDR1 is MGHRA and CDR2 is YSYEKL. CDR3 length: 15 amino acids. The CDR3 nucleotides read TGCGCCAGCAGCCATTGGTCTCGAGTGGCAGATACGCAGTATTTT. It translates to CASSHWSRVADTQYF.

The genes are TRBV5-6 and TRBJ2-1, with 7 bases matching TRBD2. V lost 4 bases and J lost 3; bases outside the gene matches: 7. From germline, CDR1 is SGHDT and CDR2 YYEEEE. This CDR3 is 15 amino acids long. The DNA for the CDR3 is TGTGCCAGCAGCCGGGGAAGCGGGGACTACAATGAGCAGTTCTTC. This gives the protein CASSRGSGDYNEQFF.

J is TRBJ2-7 and V is TRBV21-1. TRBV21-1 has pseudogene status. The CDR3 contains 14 residues. CDR3 sequence reads: CASYWTGSSYEQYF. CDR3 bases: TGTGCCAGCTATTGGACGGGGAGCTCCTACGAGCAGTACTTC.

V is TRBV6-2 or TRBV6-3 and J is TRBJ2-7, with D possibly being TRBD1 (5 bases). Germline loops: CDR1 MNHEY, CDR2 SVGEGT. Trimming took off 6 bases at V and 5 bases at J, with 17 bases between the two ends. This CDR3 is 14 amino acids long. The CDR3 spells CASSPPGRVHEQYF. The CDR3 DNA reads TGTGCCAGCAGCCCTCCGGGCAGGGTCCACGAGCAGTACTTC.

This chain connects TRBV5-6 to TRBJ2-3; 11 positions agree with TRBD2. Looked up from germline, CDR1 is SGHDT and CDR2 is YYEEEE. J gave up 4 bases and V 3 bases, and 7 bases lay outside the gene matches. This CDR3 comprises 16 residues. The CDR3 loop is CASSSPGLAAADTQYF. The DNA for the CDR3 is TGTGCCAGCAGCTCTCCGGGACTAGCGGCTGCAGATACGCAGTATTTT.

The chain is built from TRBV12-3 or TRBV12-4 and TRBJ2-1; no clear D. The CDR3 spans 13 residues. Trimming pared 3 bases from V and 7 bases from J, leaving 10 bases between. Here the CDR3 DNA reads TGTGCCAGCAGTTTCAGTACTTGGAATGAGCAGTTCTTC. Its protein product is CASSFSTWNEQFF.

This clonotype was recorded a few times. The J gene is TRBJ2-3, the V gene TRBV18, with a tentative D call TRBD2 (5 bases). CDR3 length equals 18 residues. Germline assignment: CDR1 KGHSH and CDR2 LQKENI. Trimming left V 1 base short and J 6 bases short, with 23 bases between. The CDR3 DNA sequence: TGTGCCAGCTCACCACGTGCTCTCTCGTTTGAGGGTGTCGATACGCAGTATTTT. Translating gives CASSPRALSFEGVDTQYF.

The sample holds many counts of this clonotype. This rearrangement joins TRBV6-1 to TRBJ2-1; 7 nucleotides line up with TRBD2. The CDR3 has 14 amino acids. The V gene's germline CDR1 is MNHNS and CDR2 SASEGT. Trimming cost V 11 bases and J 6 bases; bases outside gene matches: 13. CDR3 nucleotide sequence: TGTGCCGCCGACTTCCGGACTAGTTTCAATGAGCAGTTCTTC. Amino acid sequence: CAADFRTSFNEQFF.

This clonotype came up a few times. The gene calls are TRBV12-5 and TRBJ2-7; the match to TRBD1 covers 9 bases. Losses at the gene ends were 1 base for V and 5 bases for J; bases not matched to a gene: 6. The CDR3 sequence is 15 residues long. Germline CDR1 reads LGHNT; CDR2 reads FRNRAP. The CDR3 sequence is CASGLAGTGIHEQYF. In DNA form, the CDR3 reads TGTGCTAGTGGTTTGGCCGGGACAGGGATCCACGAGCAGTACTTC.

This clonotype was seen many times. The chain couples TRBV12-3 or TRBV12-4 to TRBJ2-1; 7 bases align to TRBD2. The CDR3 extends over 16 amino acids. Trimming cost V 5 bases and J 3 bases; bases outside gene matches: 10. This chain's CDR3 is CASSPWTSLGYNEQFF. The CDR3, as DNA: TGTGCCAGCAGTCCCTGGACTAGTCTGGGCTACAATGAGCAGTTCTTC.

The chain uses TRBV29-1 and TRBJ2-1, with D perhaps given as TRBD1 or TRBD2 (5 bases each). The CDR3 consists of 10 residues. Germline-derived CDR1 and CDR2 are SQVTM and ANQGSEA. V was pared by 7 bases and J by 9 bases, with 10 bases between. The DNA of the CDR3 is TGCAGCGGAGGGGTGGGTGAGCAGTTCTTC. This sequence encodes CSGGVGEQFF.

This clonotype has a handful of counts. V usage is TRBV28 and J usage is TRBJ2-7; maybe TRBD1 (6 bases). Deletions cut 10 bases from V and 8 bases from J, with 30 bases between. The CDR3 is 16 residues long. Germline V gene data show CDR1 as MDHEN and CDR2 as SYDVKM. DNA for the CDR3: TGTGCCATCTCTTCCCCCTACAGGGTTGAAGCGAGCAAGCAGTACTTC. Its protein product is CAISSPYRVEASKQYF.

This clonotype has a count of ten or more. The rearrangement links TRBV12-3 or TRBV12-4 to TRBJ2-1; 12 bases match TRBD2. The CDR3 is 15 amino acids. J gave up 9 bases and V 3 bases, and 6 bases lay outside the gene matches. DNA for the CDR3: TGTGCCAGCAGTTTCCCTAGCGGGAGGGCGCGTGAGCAGTTCTTC. Translation gives CASSFPSGRAREQFF.

The chain couples TRBV7-9 to TRBJ1-1, with unresolved D. The V and J ends lost 5 bases and 0 bases respectively, with 4 bases between them. The CDR3 spans 12 residues. CDR1 and CDR2 from the germline V gene are SEHNR and FQNEAQ (reference sequence). This chain's CDR3 is CASSTVNTEAFF. CDR3 sequence (DNA): TGTGCCAGCAGCACGGTGAACACTGAAGCTTTCTTT.

The table lists this clonotype with a few counts. CDR3 amino acids: CSASSTSGRLYEQYF. CDR3 in DNA: TGCAGTGCCTCGTCAACTAGCGGGAGATTATACGAGCAGTACTTC. The chain carries TRBV20-1 and TRBJ2-7, with 11 bases matching TRBD2. The CDR3 has 15 amino acids. Losses at the gene ends were 6 bases for V and 4 bases for J; bases not matched to a gene: 11. Germline CDR1 reads DFQATT; CDR2 reads SNEGSKA (reference sequence).

This clonotype was observed a few times. The gene calls are TRBV24-1 and TRBJ2-1; TRBD2 matches 14 bases. CDR1 is KGHDR, CDR2 SFDVKD, per germline. CDR3 length: 19 residues. With V trimmed by 2 bases and J by 1 base, 6 bases remained unmatched. The CDR3 DNA reads as TGTGCCACCAGTGATTCGGGACTAGCGGGAGTTTGGTCCTACAATGAGCAGTTCTTC. Translating it yields CATSDSGLAGVWSYNEQFF.

The chain joins TRBV24-1 to TRBJ2-1; D unclear. Germline CDR1 and CDR2: KGHDR and SFDVKD. The CDR3 is 14 residues long. Trimming shortened V by 3 bases and J by 8 bases, and 13 bases separated the two germline ends. The CDR3, as DNA: TGTGCCACCAGTGATACCCCCCTTGAGGATGAGCAGTTCTTC. Protein: CATSDTPLEDEQFF.

This clonotype was recorded many times. The chain employs TRBV7-2 and TRBJ1-5, with D hard to call. The CDR3 is 16 residues long. Germline V gene sequence: CDR1 SGHTA, CDR2 FQGNSA. The ends were cut back, 0 bases at V and 4 bases at J, with 13 bases in the middle. The DNA of the CDR3 is TGTGCCAGCAGCTTAGCCTGGGGTGGGCTAAATCAGCCCCAGCATTTT. Its protein is CASSLAWGGLNQPQHF.

This clonotype was counted a few times. The rearrangement joins TRBV5-1 to TRBJ2-4; TRBD2 is a possible D gene (6 bases). This CDR3 spans 16 amino acids. CDR1 and CDR2 (germline): SGHRS, YFSETQ. Trimming cost V 2 bases and J 1 base, with 13 bases left between them. This chain's CDR3 is CASSFGGTEAKNIQYF. CDR3 in DNA: TGCGCCAGCAGCTTTGGCGGGACGGAGGCCAAAAACATTCAGTACTTC.

This chain's CDR3 is CASRRAISSYEQYF. The CDR3 DNA follows: TGTGCCAGCAGAAGGGCCATTAGCTCCTACGAGCAGTACTTC. The chain carries TRBV11-2 and TRBJ2-7; D not resolved. Germline V gene data show CDR1 as SGHAT and CDR2 as FQNNGV. V was pared by 6 bases and J by 0 bases, with 12 bases between. CDR3 length equals 14 residues.

This clonotype was counted at least ten times. The chain carries TRBV25-1 and TRBJ2-1; a weak D match, TRBD1 (5 bases). Trimming removed 0 bases at V and 2 bases at J, with 20 bases between. The germline gives CDR1 MGHDK, CDR2 SYGVNS. The CDR3 is made up of 19 amino acids. CDR3 nucleotide sequence: TGTGCCAGCAGTGAATACTATGGGGCCAAGAGCGCTACCTACAATGAGCAGTTCTTC. Protein: CASSEYYGAKSATYNEQFF.

Ten or more counts support this clonotype. The V gene is TRBV20-1, the J gene TRBJ2-1; D possibly corresponds to TRBD2 (5 bases). The germline V and J ends were trimmed by 1 base and 7 bases, with 17 bases remaining between them. The germline CDR1 and CDR2 sequences are DFQATT and SNEGSKA (reference sequence). The CDR3 consists of 15 residues. As DNA, the CDR3 is TGCAGTGCTAGAGGAGGCCATAGAGGGAAAAATGAGCAGTTCTTC. It encodes CSARGGHRGKNEQFF.

Only a few counts were recorded for this clonotype. The chain couples TRBV12-3 or TRBV12-4 to TRBJ2-1; 9 bases line up with TRBD2. V gave up 6 bases and J gave up 4 bases; unmatched junction bases: 7. CDR3 size: 15 residues. CDR3 residues: CASRLLLAGYNEQFF. Here the CDR3 DNA reads TGTGCCAGCAGGCTGCTACTAGCGGGTTACAATGAGCAGTTCTTC.